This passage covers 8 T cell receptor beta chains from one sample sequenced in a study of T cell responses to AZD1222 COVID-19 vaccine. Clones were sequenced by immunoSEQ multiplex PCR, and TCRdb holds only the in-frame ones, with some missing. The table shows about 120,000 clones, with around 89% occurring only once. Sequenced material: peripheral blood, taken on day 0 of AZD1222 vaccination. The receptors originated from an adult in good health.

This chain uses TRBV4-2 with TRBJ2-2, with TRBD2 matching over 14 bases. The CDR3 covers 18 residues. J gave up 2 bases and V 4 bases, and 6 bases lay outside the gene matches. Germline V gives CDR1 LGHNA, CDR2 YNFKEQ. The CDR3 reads CASSPLTSGGENTGELFF. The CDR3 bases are TGTGCCAGCAGCCCCCTGACTAGCGGGGGGGAAAACACCGGGGAGCTGTTTTTT.

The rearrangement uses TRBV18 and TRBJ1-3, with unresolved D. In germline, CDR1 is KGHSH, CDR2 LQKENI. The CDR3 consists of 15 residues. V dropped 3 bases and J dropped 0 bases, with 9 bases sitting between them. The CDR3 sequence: CASSPRHISGNTIYF. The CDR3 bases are TGTGCCAGCTCACCGAGGCACATCTCTGGAAACACCATATATTTT.

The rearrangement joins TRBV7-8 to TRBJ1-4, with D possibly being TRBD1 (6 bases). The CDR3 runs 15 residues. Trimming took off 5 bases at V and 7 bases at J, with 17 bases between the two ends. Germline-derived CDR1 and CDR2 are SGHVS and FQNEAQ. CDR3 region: CASSPKVGHPEKLFF. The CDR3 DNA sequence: TGTGCCAGCAGCCCTAAGGTGGGACATCCTGAAAAACTGTTTTTT.

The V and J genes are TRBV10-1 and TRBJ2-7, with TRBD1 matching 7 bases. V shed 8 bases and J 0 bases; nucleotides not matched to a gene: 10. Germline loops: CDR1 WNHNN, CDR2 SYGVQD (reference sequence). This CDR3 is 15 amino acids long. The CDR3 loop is CASSSGTVNSYEQYF. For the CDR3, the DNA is TGCGCCAGCTCGTCCGGGACAGTAAACTCCTACGAGCAGTACTTC.

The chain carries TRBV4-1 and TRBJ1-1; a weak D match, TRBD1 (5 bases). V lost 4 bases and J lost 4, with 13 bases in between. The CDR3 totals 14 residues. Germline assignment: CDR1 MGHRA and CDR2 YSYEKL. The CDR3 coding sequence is TGCGCCAGCAGCCCGCCGCCCGGGGGCACTGAAGCTTTCTTT. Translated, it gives CASSPPPGGTEAFF.

CDR3 loop: CAISGTGEQYF. The CDR3 bases are TGTGCCATCAGTGGAACAGGGGAGCAGTACTTC. This sequence joins TRBV10-3 and TRBJ2-7; D might be TRBD1 (6 bases). The CDR3 spans 11 residues. The V end was cut by 4 bases, the J end by 7 bases, with 8 bases between. CDR1 ENHRY and CDR2 SYGVKD come from the germline V gene.

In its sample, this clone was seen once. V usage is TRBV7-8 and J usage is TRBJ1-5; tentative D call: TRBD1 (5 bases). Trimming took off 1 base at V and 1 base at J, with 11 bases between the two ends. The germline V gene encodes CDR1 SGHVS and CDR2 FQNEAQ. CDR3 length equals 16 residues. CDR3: CASSLVGVGSNQPQHF. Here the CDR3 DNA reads TGTGCCAGCAGCTTAGTGGGGGTGGGGAGCAATCAGCCCCAGCATTTT.

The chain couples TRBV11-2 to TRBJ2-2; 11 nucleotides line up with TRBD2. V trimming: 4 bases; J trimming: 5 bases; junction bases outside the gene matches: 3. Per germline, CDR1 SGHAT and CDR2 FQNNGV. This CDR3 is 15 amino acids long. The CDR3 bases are TGTGCCAGCAGCTCATCTAGCGGGAGGACCGGGGAGCTGTTTTTT. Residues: CASSSSSGRTGELFF.